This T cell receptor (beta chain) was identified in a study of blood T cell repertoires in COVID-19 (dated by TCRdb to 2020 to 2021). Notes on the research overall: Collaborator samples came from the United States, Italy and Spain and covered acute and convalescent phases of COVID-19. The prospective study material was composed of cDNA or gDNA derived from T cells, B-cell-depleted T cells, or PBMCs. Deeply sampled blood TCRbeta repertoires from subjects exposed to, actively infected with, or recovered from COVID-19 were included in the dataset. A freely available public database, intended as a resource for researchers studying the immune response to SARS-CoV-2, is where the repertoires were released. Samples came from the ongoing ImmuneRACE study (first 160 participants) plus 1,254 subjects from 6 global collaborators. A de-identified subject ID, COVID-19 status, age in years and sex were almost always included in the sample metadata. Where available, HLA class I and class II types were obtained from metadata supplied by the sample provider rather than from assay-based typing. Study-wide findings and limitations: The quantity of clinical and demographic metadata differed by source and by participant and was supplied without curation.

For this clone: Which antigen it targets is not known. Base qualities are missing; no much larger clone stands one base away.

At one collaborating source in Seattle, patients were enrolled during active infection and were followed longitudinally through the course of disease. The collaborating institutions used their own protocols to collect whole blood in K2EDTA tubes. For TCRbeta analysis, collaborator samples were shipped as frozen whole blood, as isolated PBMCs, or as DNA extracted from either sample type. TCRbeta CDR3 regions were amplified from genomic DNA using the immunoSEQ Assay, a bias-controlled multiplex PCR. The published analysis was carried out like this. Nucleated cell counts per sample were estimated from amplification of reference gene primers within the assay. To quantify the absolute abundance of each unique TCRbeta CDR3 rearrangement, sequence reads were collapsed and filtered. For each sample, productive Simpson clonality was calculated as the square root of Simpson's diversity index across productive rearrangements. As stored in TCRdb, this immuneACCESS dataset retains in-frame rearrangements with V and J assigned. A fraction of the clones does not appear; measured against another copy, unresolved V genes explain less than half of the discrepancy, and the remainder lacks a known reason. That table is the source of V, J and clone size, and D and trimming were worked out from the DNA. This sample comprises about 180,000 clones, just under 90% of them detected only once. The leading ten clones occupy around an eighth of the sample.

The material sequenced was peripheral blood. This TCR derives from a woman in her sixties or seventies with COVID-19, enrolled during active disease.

The CDR3 region has the sequence CASSLLGTTYQETQYF. The bases read TGTGCCAGCAGTTTATTAGGGACTACGTACCAAGAGACCCAGTACTTC. This chain joins TRBV28 to TRBJ2-5, with 7 middle bases fitting TRBD2. The CDR3, cysteine through phenylalanine, is 16 amino acids long. Only the CDR3 DNA stays, 48 bases, in frame from base 1. V has 1 base trimmed and J has 0 bases trimmed; junction bases matching no gene number 5. Taken from the germline V gene, the CDR1 and CDR2 loops are MDHEN and SYDVKM.